This is a list of T cell receptor beta chains from one sample in a study of blood T cells in healthy people across ages. TCRdb recomputed calls from the 5' RACE reads with MiXCR, one row per CDR3 protein. Of fewer than 1,000,000 distinct CDR3 sequences listed, roughly 44% were seen once; the top ten hold under 20%. Sample: blood. The receptors originated from a man aged 60 to 75 in good health. Each CDR3 is given with its conserved first and last residue. A D gene is named only where the DNA matches it firmly. A clone size is listed for some rows: how often the clone was seen (once, few, many), or a class if it is expanded.

>TRBJ2-2|NA|NA|TRBV9
TGTGCCAGCAGCGTAGACCCGAACCCGAACACCGGGGAGCTGTTTTTT
CASSVDPNPNTGELFF
>TRBJ2-2|NA|NA|TRBV12-3/TRBV12-4
TGTGCCAGCAGTTCCACACCGACAGACTGGCGGGGGCCTATGAACACCGGGGAGCTGTTTTTT
CASSSTPTDWRGPMNTGELFF
>TRBJ2-6|NA|TRBD1|TRBV5-5
TGTGCCGGCCGGACAGGGGACGCTTATTCTGGGGCCAACGTCCTGACTTTC
CAGRTGDAYSGANVLTF
>TRBJ2-6|NA|NA|TRBV6-5
TGTGCCAGCAGTTCTCGGCTGAGGGGGGCCAACGTCCTGACTTTC
CASSSRLRGANVLTF
>TRBJ1-1|NA|NA|TRBV7-2
TGTGCCAGCAGCTTAGCGTGGCAGGGCAGGGTGAACACTGAAGCTTTCTTT
CASSLAWQGRVNTEAFF
>TRBJ1-5|NA|NA|TRBV20-1
TGCAGTGCTCCCGCTGGGACGGGTCAGGGTCAGCCCCAGCATTTT
CSAPAGTGQGQPQHF
>TRBJ2-7|few|TRBD1|TRBV6-2/TRBV6-3
TGTGCCAGCAGTGACGGGACAGGTATCAACGAGCAGTACTTC
CASSDGTGINEQYF
>TRBJ2-6|few|TRBD2|TRBV6-2/TRBV6-3
TGTGCCAGCAGCCACATGAATCCGGCTAGCGGTTTCTCTGGGGCCAACGTCCTGACTTTC
CASSHMNPASGFSGANVLTF
>TRBJ2-3|NA|NA|TRBV24-1
TGTGCCACCAGTGGAGGTCACACAGATACGCAGTATTTT
CATSGGHTDTQYF
>TRBJ1-2|NA|TRBD1|TRBV20-1
TGCAGTGCGTCGGCCCCAGGGGGCGCGTATGGCTACACCTTC
CSASAPGGAYGYTF
>TRBJ2-7|NA|TRBD2|TRBV24-1
TGTGCCACCAGTGATCTCCAAGCGGGGAGCTCCTACAATGAGCAGTACTTC
CATSDLQAGSSYNEQYF
>TRBJ2-1|many|TRBD1|TRBV7-7
TGTGCCAGCAGCCGGGACAGAAACAATGAGCAGTTCTTC
CASSRDRNNEQFF
>TRBJ2-3|NA|TRBD1|TRBV5-6
TGTGCCAGCAGCTTGATGGGGACAGGGGGCGGTCGCACAGATACGCAGTATTTT
CASSLMGTGGGRTDTQYF
>TRBJ2-7|few|NA|TRBV7-2
TGTGCCAGCAGCTTTGGAGGGGACTCCCGGGAGCAGTACTTC
CASSFGGDSREQYF
>TRBJ2-5|few|NA|TRBV7-8
TGTGCCAGCAGCCCTATCACAGCACAAGAGACCCAGTACTTC
CASSPITAQETQYF
>TRBJ2-1|NA|TRBD2|TRBV27
TGTGCCAGCGCCCCAGCGGGGGGTTCCTACAATGAGCAGTTCTTC
CASAPAGGSYNEQFF
>TRBJ2-7|few|TRBD2|TRBV5-1
TGCGCCAGCAGCTTGGCCGGTAGCGGGGCTTCCTACGAGCAGTACTTC
CASSLAGSGASYEQYF
>TRBJ1-1|NA|NA|TRBV2
TGTGCCAGCAGACTAAGGACAGAGAACACTGAAGCTTTCTTT
CASRLRTENTEAFF
>TRBJ1-2|few|NA|TRBV18
TGTGCCAGCTCACCAGCGGACAGCCCGGCGGGCGGCTACACCTTC
CASSPADSPAGGYTF
>TRBJ2-1|many|NA|TRBV29-1
TGCAGCGCCGGGGGCAGAGACAGGGAGCAGTTCTTC
CSAGGRDREQFF
>TRBJ2-5|NA|NA|TRBV3-1
TGTGCCAGCAGCCAAGCGGGGACCCCGGAGACCCAGTACTTC
CASSQAGTPETQYF
>TRBJ2-1|NA|TRBD1|TRBV4-1
TGCGCCAGCAGCCCGGCGGGACAGGTATACAATGAGCAGTTCTTC
CASSPAGQVYNEQFF
>TRBJ1-5|few|TRBD1|TRBV20-1
TGCAGTGCTAGGGAATTTACCGGGACAGGGGGCGGACAGCCCCAGCATTTT
CSAREFTGTGGGQPQHF
>TRBJ2-1|NA|NA|TRBV6-5
TGTGCCAGCAGTTACACTTTAGGAGGGGGGCGGAATGAGCAGTTCTTC
CASSYTLGGGRNEQFF
>TRBJ2-5|NA|TRBD1|TRBV7-2
TGTGCCAGCAGCCGAAAACGGACAGGGCCAGAGACCCAGTACTTC
CASSRKRTGPETQYF
>TRBJ2-3|NA|NA|TRBV7-9
TGTGCCAGCAGCTACGGACAGATGACAGATACGCAGTATTTT
CASSYGQMTDTQYF
>TRBJ1-2|few|TRBD1|TRBV5-1
TGCGCCAGCAGCACCTCCCCGGACAGGGGCCTCTATGGCTACACCTTC
CASSTSPDRGLYGYTF
>TRBJ2-6|NA|NA|TRBV3-1
TGTGCCAGTAGCCCCGCAGGGAGGCGATCTGGGGCCAACGTCCTGACTTTC
CASSPAGRRSGANVLTF
>TRBJ1-4|NA|TRBD1|TRBV4-1
TGCGCCAGCAGCCAAGTAACAGGGGGGAGCGGAACTAATGAAAAACTGTTTTTT
CASSQVTGGSGTNEKLFF
>TRBJ2-1|few|TRBD2|TRBV20-1
TGCAGTGCTAGACGGTTCGTCGGGGGGGCCAGTGAGCAGTTCTTC
CSARRFVGGASEQFF
>TRBJ1-6|NA|NA|TRBV7-9
TGTGCCAGCAGCTCGAGGCAGGATCTAAGCTCCTATAATTCACCCCTCCACTTT
CASSSRQDLSSYNSPLHF
>TRBJ2-7|NA|NA|TRBV6-6
TGTGCCAGCAGCTCGACAGTGCACGAGCAGTACTTC
CASSSTVHEQYF
>TRBJ2-7|many|TRBD2|TRBV7-2
TGTGCCAGCAGCTCCGGGACTAGCGTCTACGAGCAGTACTTC
CASSSGTSVYEQYF
>TRBJ1-2|NA|TRBD1|TRBV9
TGTGCCAGCAGCGCTGAGAGTACAGGGGGTTACTATGGCTACACCTTC
CASSAESTGGYYGYTF
>TRBJ1-5|NA|NA|TRBV20-1
TGCAGTGCTAGAGGAGGCACAGCCCCTCAGCATTTT
CSARGGTAPQHF